Presented here are 12 T cell receptor beta chains from one specimen sequenced in a study of cytomegalovirus exposure and HLA in healthy donors. Both 60 Vbeta primers and 13 Jbeta primers went into the PCR. Repertoires were generated with immunoSEQ multiplex PCR, while TCRdb's copy carries only in-frame clones and drops some. The table lists 150,000 to 200,000 clones, around 75% of them singletons. The sequenced sample was PBMCs. Source of these receptors: a woman aged 45-60 years in good health and CMV-seropositive.

The table lists this clone with a count of one. V gene TRBV12-2 combines with J gene TRBJ2-1; the D call of TRBD2 is as the table states it, not checked on the DNA. TRBV12-2 is given as a pseudogene. This CDR3 is built from 17 residues. The chain's CDR3 is CASRLDEPSGYYNEQFF. CDR3 nucleotide sequence: TGTGCAAGTCGCTTAGATGAGCCTAGCGGTTACTACAATGAGCAGTTCTTC.

The rearrangement joins TRBV6-1 to TRBJ1-2; perhaps TRBD1 as D (5 bases). CDR3 length: 14 amino acids. Germline V gives CDR1 MNHNS, CDR2 SASEGT. V was shortened by 3 bases and J by 3 bases, with 11 bases between the two germline ends. CDR3 region: CASSEGPAYYGYTF. CDR3 nucleotides: TGTGCCAGCAGTGAGGGGCCCGCCTACTATGGCTACACCTTC.

The gene calls are TRBV19 and TRBJ1-2, with a possible D match to TRBD1 (5 bases). Germline values: CDR1 LNHDA, CDR2 SQIVND (reference sequence). This CDR3 comprises 14 residues. V was trimmed by 4 bases and J by 4 bases, leaving 13 bases between them. The CDR3 here is CASSKQTELYGYTF. In DNA form, the CDR3 reads TGTGCCAGTAGTAAACAGACAGAACTCTATGGCTACACCTTC. Together with reference TRBV19 and TRBJ1-2, the CDR3 gives the full variable domain: DGGITQSPKYLFRKEGQNVTLSCEQNLNHDAMYWYRQDPGQGLRLIYYSQIVNDFQKGDIAEGYSVSREKKESFPLTVTSAQKNPTAFYLCASSKQTELYGYTFGSGTRLTVV.

The rearrangement uses TRBV5-6 and TRBJ2-5, with 11 bases lining up with TRBD2. This CDR3 contains 17 residues. Germline-derived CDR1 and CDR2 are SGHDT and YYEEEE. Trimming took 4 bases from V and 2 from J; bases not matched to a gene: 10. The CDR3, as DNA: TGTGCCAGCAGCCCTCGCCGACTAGCGGGGAAACAAGAGACCCAGTACTTC. As protein: CASSPRRLAGKQETQYF.

The rearrangement links TRBV5-1 to TRBJ2-5; D is perhaps TRBD1 (5 bases). Germline CDR1 is SGHRS and CDR2 is YFSETQ. The V end was cut by 5 bases, the J end by 2 bases, with 16 bases between. The CDR3 is 15 amino acids. The DNA for the CDR3 is TGCGCCAGCAGGCCTACAGGCGACTTACAAGAGACCCAGTACTTC. Protein sequence: CASRPTGDLQETQYF.

The chain combines TRBV19 with TRBJ2-7; 8 bases are a match to TRBD1. The CDR3 has 15 amino acids. Per the germline V gene, CDR1 is LNHDA and CDR2 is SQIVND (reference sequence). The J segment lost 3 bases and the V segment lost 2 bases, leaving 6 bases of the junction unmatched. The CDR3 DNA reads as TGTGCCAGTAGTATATCCGGGACAGGCCACTACGAGCAGTACTTC. It is translated as CASSISGTGHYEQYF. The entire variable domain, with the rest obtained from reference TRBV19 and TRBJ2-7, is as follows: DGGITQSPKYLFRKEGQNVTLSCEQNLNHDAMYWYRQDPGQGLRLIYYSQIVNDFQKGDIAEGYSVSREKKESFPLTVTSAQKNPTAFYLCASSISGTGHYEQYFGPGTRLTVT.

With regard to this clone: The same CDR3 can be traced to other DNA sequences in this sample. The chain combines TRBV18 with TRBJ2-7, with TRBD1 matching over 8 bases. With 2 bases clipped from V and 0 bases from J, the junction kept 0 bases outside the gene matches. This CDR3 is 14 amino acids long. CDR1 and CDR2 (germline): KGHSH, LQKENI. CDR3 DNA sequence: TGTGCCAGCTCACCAGGACAGGGCTCCTACGAGCAGTACTTC. Translating it yields CASSPGQGSYEQYF.

The count of this clone is one. The genes are TRBV4-1 and TRBJ1-4; perhaps TRBD1 as D (5 bases). The CDR3 is 16 amino acids. The germline CDR1 and CDR2 sequences are MGHRA and YSYEKL. The V gene lost 0 bases and the J gene lost 7 bases, with 15 bases spanning the gap. For the CDR3, the DNA is TGCGCCAGCAGCCAAGAAACGTCAGGGATTAGTGAAAAACTGTTTTTT. It codes for CASSQETSGISEKLFF.

As concerns this clone: The junction departs from the called germline gene at one end, perhaps through a read error. The V and J genes are TRBV10-3 and TRBJ1-2, with D tentatively TRBD1 (6 bases). There are 13 residues in the CDR3. Germline CDR1 ENHRY, CDR2 SYGVKD. CDR3 residues: CTISVQGNYGYTF. The CDR3 DNA follows: TGTACCATCAGTGTACAGGGAAACTATGGCTACACCTTC.

This clone appeared a single time. This rearrangement joins TRBV11-1 to TRBJ1-1; no firm D call. The CDR3 has 17 amino acids. From germline, CDR1 is SGHAT and CDR2 FQDESV (reference sequence). The V end lost 2 bases, the J end lost 0 bases, and 16 bases lay between the germline ends. DNA for the CDR3: TGTGCCAGCAGCTTATTGGTTGGTGGCACATTGAACACTGAAGCTTTCTTT. Amino acids: CASSLLVGGTLNTEAFF.

V and J are TRBV20-1 and TRBJ2-7; no clear D. CDR1 DFQATT and CDR2 SNEGSKA come from the germline V gene (reference sequence). V dropped 0 bases and J dropped 8 bases, with 8 bases sitting between them. This CDR3 is built from 11 residues. The CDR3 protein is CSARDGLQQYF. CDR3 DNA: TGCAGTGCTAGAGATGGGCTCCAGCAGTACTTC.

The chain is built from TRBV11-2 and TRBJ1-3; 7 nucleotides match TRBD1. The CDR3 has 14 amino acids. Germline CDR1 is SGHAT and CDR2 is FQNNGV. J was trimmed by 4 bases and V by 6 bases; bases with no gene match: 6. The CDR3 sequence: CASRRQGFGNTIYF. CDR3 coding DNA: TGTGCCAGCAGAAGACAGGGTTTCGGAAACACCATATATTTT. Full variable domain (remainder filled in from reference TRBV11-2 and TRBJ1-3): EAGVAQSPRYKIIEKRQSVAFWCNPISGHATLYWYQQILGQGPKLLIQFQNNGVVDDSQLPKDRFSAERLKGVDSTLKIQPAKLEDSAVYLCASRRQGFGNTIYFGEGSWLTVV.